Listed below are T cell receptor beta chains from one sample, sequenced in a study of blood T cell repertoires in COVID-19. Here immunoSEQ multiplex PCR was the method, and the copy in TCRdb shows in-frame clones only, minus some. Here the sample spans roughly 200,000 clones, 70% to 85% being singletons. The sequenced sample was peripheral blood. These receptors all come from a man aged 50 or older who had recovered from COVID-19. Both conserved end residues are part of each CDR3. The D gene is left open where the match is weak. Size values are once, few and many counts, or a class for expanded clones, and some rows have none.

TGTGCCAGCAGCTTGAGGGACAGGGGAACTAGCGGGCGTGAGCAGTTCTTC	CASSLRDRGTSGREQFF	.	.	TRBV7-6	TRBJ2-1
TGTGCCAGCAGCCTAGAGAGCTACGAGCAGTACTTC	CASSLESYEQYF	.	.	TRBV6-2/TRBV6-3	TRBJ2-7
TGTGCCAGCAGTACAAGTAACGGGGAGCTGTTTTTT	CASSTSNGELFF	once	.	TRBV12-3/TRBV12-4	TRBJ2-2
TGTGCCAGCTCAGCGGCACCGAATGAAAAACTGTTTTTT	CASSAAPNEKLFF	.	.	TRBV9	TRBJ1-4
TGTGCCAGCAGCTTCCCTCCCCGAATCGGAGCGGGAGGGACCGGGGAGCTGTTTTTT	CASSFPPRIGAGGTGELFF	.	TRBD2	TRBV6-2/TRBV6-3	TRBJ2-2
TGTGCCAGCAGCTGGCGAGGGAGCACTGAAGCTTTCTTT	CASSWRGSTEAFF	few	.	TRBV5-6	TRBJ1-1
TGTGCCATCAACGGGAACAACTATGGCTACACCTTC	CAINGNNYGYTF	.	.	TRBV10-3	TRBJ1-2
TGTGCCAGCAGAAGACCCGGGACAGGCAACTATGGCTACACCTTC	CASRRPGTGNYGYTF	.	TRBD1	TRBV6-5	TRBJ1-2
TGTGCCAGCAGTGGTGGGGCTTCTGGAAACACCATATATTTT	CASSGGASGNTIYF	few	.	TRBV2	TRBJ1-3
TGCGCCAGCAGCCAAATAAGACTAGCGGGAGGTGATGAGCAGTTCTTC	CASSQIRLAGGDEQFF	.	TRBD2	TRBV4-1	TRBJ2-1
TGTGCCAGCAGCTTGAACAGAGCTAACTATGGCTACACCTTC	CASSLNRANYGYTF	.	.	TRBV11-2	TRBJ1-2
TGTGCCAGCTCTCCTAGACAGGCATCTGGGGCAGATACGCAGTATTTT	CASSPRQASGADTQYF	.	.	TRBV18	TRBJ2-3
TGTGCCAGCTCACTTTTCCAGGGCCAAGAGACCCAGTACTTC	CASSLFQGQETQYF	many	.	TRBV18	TRBJ2-5
TGTGCCAGCAGCCAACAGCGCGTGGACAAAACCACCCCTGAAGCTTTCTTT	CASSQQRVDKTTPEAFF	once	.	TRBV12-1	TRBJ1-1
TGTGCCAGCAGTGTGGCTAGCGGGGACTACGAGCAGTACTTC	CASSVASGDYEQYF	once	TRBD2	TRBV6-4	TRBJ2-7
TGCAGTGCTAGTTCGACAGGGGCGTTCACTGAAGCTTTCTTT	CSASSTGAFTEAFF	.	TRBD1	TRBV20-1	TRBJ1-1
TGTGCCAGCAGCCAAGAGGCAGGGGGCCCGGATACGCAGTATTTT	CASSQEAGGPDTQYF	.	TRBD1	TRBV4-2	TRBJ2-3
TGTGCCATCAGACGGACTAGCGGGGGCGCAGATACGCAGTATTTT	CAIRRTSGGADTQYF	.	TRBD2	TRBV10-3	TRBJ2-3
TGCAGCGTTGTGCGGGAGGGCCGGTGGTTCTTC	CSVVREGRWFF	.	TRBD2	TRBV29-1	TRBJ2-1
TGTGCCTGGGCCAGCGCGGGAGACCAAGAGACCCAGTACTTC	CAWASAGDQETQYF	.	TRBD2	TRBV30	TRBJ2-5
TGTGCCAGCAGGAAGCGCTTCTATGGCTACACCTTC	CASRKRFYGYTF	.	.	TRBV6-5	TRBJ1-2
TGTGCCGGGGGGGCGGTTACCTACGAGCAGTACTTC	CAGGAVTYEQYF	.	.	TRBV21-1	TRBJ2-7
TGTGCCAGCAGTTTAATGGAAGGAGGTGGGACTGAAGCTTTCTTT	CASSLMEGGGTEAFF	.	.	TRBV28	TRBJ1-1
TGCGCCAGCCGGCGGGGGACTAGCGGGAGTAGGGAGACCCAGTACTTC	CASRRGTSGSRETQYF	once	TRBD2	TRBV10-1	TRBJ2-5
TGTGCCAGCAGCCCGACAGGGAAAGGGAGCAATCAGCCCCAGCATTTT	CASSPTGKGSNQPQHF	.	TRBD1	TRBV5-8	TRBJ1-5
TGTGCCATCAGTGGGACAGGGGGGAGCTACGAGCAGTACTTC	CAISGTGGSYEQYF	few	TRBD1	TRBV10-3	TRBJ2-7
TGTGCCACCCAGGGGTATAATGAAAAACTGTTTTTT	CATQGYNEKLFF	.	.	TRBV10-3	TRBJ1-4
TGTGCCAGTAGTCCATCCCGGGACAGCTCCTACGAGCAGTACTTC	CASSPSRDSSYEQYF	.	TRBD1	TRBV19	TRBJ2-7
TGCGCCAGCAGCTTACGGTTAACAGATACGCAGTATTTT	CASSLRLTDTQYF	.	.	TRBV5-1	TRBJ2-3
TGTGCCAGCAGCACCCTAGGGGGTCCAGGAGAGCAGTTCTTC	CASSTLGGPGEQFF	.	.	TRBV7-2	TRBJ2-1
TGTGCCAGCAGTGAGGACGGGAGGGGGTTCAATGAGCAGTTCTTC	CASSEDGRGFNEQFF	.	TRBD2	TRBV6-4	TRBJ2-1
TGTGCCAGCAGCTTAGCGTCTGCGGCAGAAGGCTACACCTTC	CASSLASAAEGYTF	.	.	TRBV7-2	TRBJ1-2
TGTGCCAGCAGCTTAGTAGGGGGCGTTGGTGAAAAACTGTTTTTT	CASSLVGGVGEKLFF	.	TRBD1	TRBV7-2	TRBJ1-4
TGTGCCAGCAGTCAGGACAGGGGGTGGACAGATACGCAGTATTTT	CASSQDRGWTDTQYF	once	TRBD1	TRBV28	TRBJ2-3
TGCGCCAGCAGCCCTCGACAGGGGGATAATGAAAAACTGTTTTTT	CASSPRQGDNEKLFF	.	TRBD1	TRBV4-1	TRBJ1-4
TGTGCCAGCAGCTTAACGTCGACTAGCGGGGCCTCCTACAATGAGCAGTTCTTC	CASSLTSTSGASYNEQFF	.	TRBD2	TRBV7-8	TRBJ2-1
TGTGCCAGCAACCTACTAGCGGGGCTTTACAATGAGCAGTTCTTC	CASNLLAGLYNEQFF	.	TRBD2	TRBV2	TRBJ2-1
TGTGCCAGCAGCCAGGCCTGGGGGCAGAAAGATACGCAGTATTTT	CASSQAWGQKDTQYF	.	.	TRBV4-2	TRBJ2-3
TGTGCCAGCAGCTTAGCGCTGAGCGACTCCTACAATGAGCAGTTCTTC	CASSLALSDSYNEQFF	.	.	TRBV7-7	TRBJ2-1
TGTGCCAGCACCAAAGACAGGGTGACCGAGCAGTACTTC	CASTKDRVTEQYF	few	TRBD1	TRBV2	TRBJ2-7
TGTGCCACCTGCGGGACTAGCGGGAGCGATGAGCAGTTCTTC	CATCGTSGSDEQFF	.	TRBD2	TRBV6-1	TRBJ2-1
TGCAGCGTTGAACCTTATGGGACAGGGCCATCCTATGGCTACACCTTC	CSVEPYGTGPSYGYTF	.	TRBD1	TRBV29-1	TRBJ1-2
TGTGCCAGCAGACCCGAGGGAGGGACCTACGAGCAGTACTTC	CASRPEGGTYEQYF	.	TRBD2	TRBV7-2	TRBJ2-7
TGTGCCAGTAGTGTCGCTCTAGCGGGAGTGGTTGCCGGGGAGCTGTTTTTT	CASSVALAGVVAGELFF	.	TRBD2	TRBV19	TRBJ2-2
TGTGCCACCAGTGCCCAGGTGGCACATGCTAGCACAGATACGCAGTATTTT	CATSAQVAHASTDTQYF	.	.	TRBV24-1	TRBJ2-3